Listed below are T cell receptor beta chains from one sample, sequenced in a study of blood T cell repertoires in COVID-19. Libraries were prepared by immunoSEQ multiplex PCR; TCRdb keeps only in-frame clonotypes and omits some of them. The repertoire holds under 75,000 clones, about 86% seen once, with roughly 20% in the top ten. Sequenced: peripheral blood. The receptors here all came from a woman aged 80 or over with active COVID-19. CDR3s include the opening cysteine and the closing phenylalanine or tryptophan. D genes are given only for firm matches. The listing skips clone size in some rows; elsewhere it reads once, few, many or a size class.

d_call: TRBD1
v_call: TRBV19
j_call: TRBJ2-1
clone_size: .
cdr3_nt: TGTGCCAGTAGTAGGACAGGGTCGTACAATGAGCAGTTCTTC
cdr3_aa: CASSRTGSYNEQFF

d_call: TRBD1
v_call: TRBV2
j_call: TRBJ1-1
clone_size: .
cdr3_nt: TGTGCCAGCAGGGCCGACAGGGTCTTGAACACTGAAGCTTTCTTT
cdr3_aa: CASRADRVLNTEAFF

d_call: TRBD2
v_call: TRBV4-1
j_call: TRBJ2-5
clone_size: .
cdr3_nt: TGCGCCAGCAGCCAAGGGACTAGCGGGGTGCCCCAAGAGACCCAGTACTTC
cdr3_aa: CASSQGTSGVPQETQYF

d_call: TRBD2
v_call: TRBV4-1
j_call: TRBJ2-5
clone_size: .
cdr3_nt: TGCGCCAGCAGCCAATTTACCACTAGCGGGGATTCCGAGACCCAGTACTTC
cdr3_aa: CASSQFTTSGDSETQYF

d_call: .
v_call: TRBV2
j_call: TRBJ2-1
clone_size: .
cdr3_nt: TGTGCCAGCAGTTTACGGGGAGCTGGCTCCTACAATGAGCAGTTCTTC
cdr3_aa: CASSLRGAGSYNEQFF

d_call: TRBD2
v_call: TRBV29-1
j_call: TRBJ2-5
clone_size: .
cdr3_nt: TGCAGCGTCGCCGCTAGCGGGGGGGCGGAGACCCAGTACTTC
cdr3_aa: CSVAASGGAETQYF

d_call: TRBD2
v_call: TRBV5-1
j_call: TRBJ2-3
clone_size: .
cdr3_nt: TGCGCCAGCAGCTTGATGTCCGCGGGGGCAGATACGCAGTATTTT
cdr3_aa: CASSLMSAGADTQYF

d_call: .
v_call: TRBV21-1
j_call: TRBJ2-1
clone_size: once
cdr3_nt: TGTGCCAGCAGCAAGTATTTGACTAGCGGGGAGTTCAATGAGCAGTTCTTC
cdr3_aa: CASSKYLTSGEFNEQFF

d_call: TRBD2
v_call: TRBV19
j_call: TRBJ2-3
clone_size: .
cdr3_nt: TGTGCCAGTAGAAGAAGCGGGGGGGCCGGCACAGATACGCAGTATTTT
cdr3_aa: CASRRSGGAGTDTQYF

d_call: TRBD1
v_call: TRBV5-1
j_call: TRBJ2-5
clone_size: .
cdr3_nt: TGCGCCAGCAGCACCGACAGGGGAATGGAGACCCAGTACTTC
cdr3_aa: CASSTDRGMETQYF

d_call: TRBD1
v_call: TRBV7-6
j_call: TRBJ1-2
clone_size: .
cdr3_nt: TGTGCCAGCAGTCTTCGACAGGGGGCTTCGGGCTATGGCTACACCTTC
cdr3_aa: CASSLRQGASGYGYTF

d_call: .
v_call: TRBV7-2
j_call: TRBJ2-2
clone_size: .
cdr3_nt: TGTGCCAGCAGCTTAGATCAGACCGGGGAGCTGTTTTTT
cdr3_aa: CASSLDQTGELFF

d_call: TRBD1
v_call: TRBV14
j_call: TRBJ1-1
clone_size: once
cdr3_nt: TGTGCCAGCAGCCCTAGGGGACAGACGAACACTGAAGCTTTCTTT
cdr3_aa: CASSPRGQTNTEAFF

d_call: TRBD2
v_call: TRBV5-1
j_call: TRBJ2-7
clone_size: .
cdr3_nt: TGCGCCAGCAGCCCTCTAGCGGGGGTCTCCTACGAGCAGTACTTC
cdr3_aa: CASSPLAGVSYEQYF

d_call: .
v_call: TRBV28
j_call: TRBJ2-3
clone_size: .
cdr3_nt: TGTGCCAGCACCCCTCAGGATAGGACAGATACGCAGTATTTT
cdr3_aa: CASTPQDRTDTQYF

d_call: TRBD1
v_call: TRBV4-1
j_call: TRBJ1-6
clone_size: .
cdr3_nt: TGCGCCAGCAGCCTCGGACAGGGGAATTCACCCCTCCACTTT
cdr3_aa: CASSLGQGNSPLHF

d_call: TRBD2
v_call: TRBV5-1
j_call: TRBJ2-1
clone_size: .
cdr3_nt: TGCGCCAGCAGTTTAGGGACTAGCGGGGGTGGTGAGCAGTTCTTC
cdr3_aa: CASSLGTSGGGEQFF

d_call: TRBD1
v_call: TRBV5-8
j_call: TRBJ1-1
clone_size: .
cdr3_nt: TGTGCCAGCAGCTTTTACAGGGGGCAGGACACTGAAGCTTTCTTT
cdr3_aa: CASSFYRGQDTEAFF

d_call: .
v_call: TRBV6-2/TRBV6-3
j_call: TRBJ2-3
clone_size: .
cdr3_nt: TGTGCCAGCAGTACCTGGGGCTCGAGCACAGATACGCAGTATTTT
cdr3_aa: CASSTWGSSTDTQYF

d_call: TRBD2
v_call: TRBV18
j_call: TRBJ2-7
clone_size: .
cdr3_nt: TGTGCCAGCTCACCACCCGGGGGGAGAATATCCTACGAGCAGTACTTC
cdr3_aa: CASSPPGGRISYEQYF

d_call: TRBD1
v_call: TRBV28
j_call: TRBJ1-1
clone_size: .
cdr3_nt: TGTGCCAGCAGTGACAGGGGCGGCACTGAAGCTTTCTTT
cdr3_aa: CASSDRGGTEAFF

d_call: TRBD2
v_call: TRBV9
j_call: TRBJ2-5
clone_size: .
cdr3_nt: TGTGCCAGCAGCGGAGGGGACTCGGGGGGGACCCAGTACTTC
cdr3_aa: CASSGGDSGGTQYF

d_call: .
v_call: TRBV29-1
j_call: TRBJ1-2
clone_size: .
cdr3_nt: TGCAGCGTTCATACCGGGGGGACTGGGGGCTATGGCTACACCTTC
cdr3_aa: CSVHTGGTGGYGYTF

d_call: .
v_call: TRBV5-1
j_call: TRBJ2-1
clone_size: .
cdr3_nt: TGCGCCAGCAGCTTGGGAGAGTACAATGAGCAGTTCTTC
cdr3_aa: CASSLGEYNEQFF

d_call: .
v_call: TRBV2
j_call: TRBJ2-5
clone_size: .
cdr3_nt: TGTGCCAGCCAGAAGGGGGGGTTCAGGTCAGAGACCCAGTACTTC
cdr3_aa: CASQKGGFRSETQYF

d_call: .
v_call: TRBV3-1/TRBV3-2
j_call: TRBJ1-6
clone_size: .
cdr3_nt: TGTGCCAGCAGCCAAGTGGCAGGTAATTCACCCCTCCACTTT
cdr3_aa: CASSQVAGNSPLHF

d_call: TRBD1
v_call: TRBV30
j_call: TRBJ2-1
clone_size: .
cdr3_nt: TGTGCCTGGAGTGAGGGACAGGGGGCTTTCAATGAGCAGTTCTTC
cdr3_aa: CAWSEGQGAFNEQFF

d_call: .
v_call: TRBV2
j_call: TRBJ1-1
clone_size: .
cdr3_nt: TGTGCCAGCAGACGAGGTCCCAGCACCGAAGCTTTCTTT
cdr3_aa: CASRRGPSTEAFF

d_call: TRBD2
v_call: TRBV5-1
j_call: TRBJ2-3
clone_size: .
cdr3_nt: TGCGCCAGCAGCCAGACCAGCGGGGCTAGCACAGATACGCAGTATTTT
cdr3_aa: CASSQTSGASTDTQYF

d_call: TRBD1
v_call: TRBV25-1
j_call: TRBJ2-7
clone_size: .
cdr3_nt: TGTGCCAGCAGCGCGCCCCCGGGACAGGGGCCCCTCGAGCAGTACTTC
cdr3_aa: CASSAPPGQGPLEQYF

d_call: .
v_call: TRBV30
j_call: TRBJ2-5
clone_size: .
cdr3_nt: TGTGCCTGGAGTGCCGGACAGACCTACCAAGAGACCCAGTACTTC
cdr3_aa: CAWSAGQTYQETQYF

d_call: .
v_call: TRBV5-4
j_call: TRBJ1-2
clone_size: .
cdr3_nt: TGTGCCAGCAGCTTAGTCGTGCCTATTGATGGCTACACCTTC
cdr3_aa: CASSLVVPIDGYTF

d_call: .
v_call: TRBV29-1
j_call: TRBJ2-5
clone_size: .
cdr3_nt: TGCAGCGTTGTAGGGGTTGAGACCCAGTACTTC
cdr3_aa: CSVVGVETQYF

d_call: .
v_call: TRBV29-1
j_call: TRBJ2-7
clone_size: .
cdr3_nt: TGCAGCGTTGATCTGGGCCCCGGCTACGAGCAGTACTTC
cdr3_aa: CSVDLGPGYEQYF

d_call: TRBD2
v_call: TRBV9
j_call: TRBJ2-5
clone_size: .
cdr3_nt: TGTGCCAGCAGCGTAGGAGGGACTAGCGGGGGCCGCCCCCAAGAGACCCAGTACTTC
cdr3_aa: CASSVGGTSGGRPQETQYF

d_call: TRBD2
v_call: TRBV6-6
j_call: TRBJ2-1
clone_size: .
cdr3_nt: TGTGCCAGCACTTGGACTAGCGGGGGGCCTTACAATGAGCAGTTCTTC
cdr3_aa: CASTWTSGGPYNEQFF

d_call: TRBD1
v_call: TRBV7-2
j_call: TRBJ2-7
clone_size: .
cdr3_nt: TGTGCCAGCAGCTTATCCTCGACAGGGAACACCTACGAGCAGTACTTC
cdr3_aa: CASSLSSTGNTYEQYF

d_call: .
v_call: TRBV28
j_call: TRBJ2-7
clone_size: .
cdr3_nt: TGTGCCAGCAGTTTAGCTACAGGTATACGAGTGCAGTACTTC
cdr3_aa: CASSLATGIRVQYF

d_call: TRBD2
v_call: TRBV3-1/TRBV3-2
j_call: TRBJ2-3
clone_size: once
cdr3_nt: TGTGCCAGCAGCCAAGCGGGGACTAGCGGGGGGGCTGGAGATACGCAGTATTTT
cdr3_aa: CASSQAGTSGGAGDTQYF

d_call: .
v_call: TRBV5-1
j_call: TRBJ2-7
clone_size: .
cdr3_nt: TGCGCCAGCAGCTTGGGAGCAGGGGAGCAGTACTTC
cdr3_aa: CASSLGAGEQYF

d_call: TRBD2
v_call: TRBV5-6
j_call: TRBJ2-1
clone_size: .
cdr3_nt: TGTGCCAGCAGCTTGGCGGGGGGGAATGAGCAGTTCTTC
cdr3_aa: CASSLAGGNEQFF

d_call: .
v_call: TRBV29-1
j_call: TRBJ1-3
clone_size: .
cdr3_nt: TGCAGCGCTCGACTCTCTGGAAACACCATATATTTT
cdr3_aa: CSARLSGNTIYF

d_call: .
v_call: TRBV2
j_call: TRBJ2-4
clone_size: .
cdr3_nt: TGTGCCAGCAGTGACGGGGGTGGTAATGACATTCAGTACTTC
cdr3_aa: CASSDGGGNDIQYF

d_call: .
v_call: TRBV11-1
j_call: TRBJ1-2
clone_size: .
cdr3_nt: TGTGCCAGCAGCTTAGGGCGACAGTATGGCTACACCTTC
cdr3_aa: CASSLGRQYGYTF

d_call: .
v_call: TRBV7-3
j_call: TRBJ2-1
clone_size: .
cdr3_nt: TGTGCCAGCAGCTTAACACAGAACAATGAGCAGTTCTTC
cdr3_aa: CASSLTQNNEQFF

d_call: .
v_call: TRBV7-2
j_call: TRBJ2-1
clone_size: once
cdr3_nt: TGTGCCAGCGAGGTGGCGAGGAATGAGCAGTTCTTC
cdr3_aa: CASEVARNEQFF

d_call: .
v_call: TRBV2
j_call: TRBJ2-7
clone_size: .
cdr3_nt: TGTGCCAGCAGTGCTTCTCAGGGTTTTGGCGAGCAGTACTTC
cdr3_aa: CASSASQGFGEQYF